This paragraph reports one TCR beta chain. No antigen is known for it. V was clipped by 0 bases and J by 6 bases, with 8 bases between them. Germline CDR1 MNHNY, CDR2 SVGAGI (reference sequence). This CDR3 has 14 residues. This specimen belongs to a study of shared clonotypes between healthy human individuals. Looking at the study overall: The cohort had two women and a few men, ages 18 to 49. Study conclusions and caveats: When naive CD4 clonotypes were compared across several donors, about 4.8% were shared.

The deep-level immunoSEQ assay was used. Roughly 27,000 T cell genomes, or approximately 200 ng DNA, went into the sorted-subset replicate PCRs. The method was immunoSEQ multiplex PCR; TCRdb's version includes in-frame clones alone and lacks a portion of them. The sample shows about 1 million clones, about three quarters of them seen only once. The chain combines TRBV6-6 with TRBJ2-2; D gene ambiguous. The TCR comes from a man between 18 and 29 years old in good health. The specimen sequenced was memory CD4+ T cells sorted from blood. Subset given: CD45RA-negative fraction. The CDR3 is CASSYSTRAGELFF. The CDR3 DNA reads TGTGCCAGCAGTTACTCGACCCGGGCCGGGGAGCTGTTTTTT.